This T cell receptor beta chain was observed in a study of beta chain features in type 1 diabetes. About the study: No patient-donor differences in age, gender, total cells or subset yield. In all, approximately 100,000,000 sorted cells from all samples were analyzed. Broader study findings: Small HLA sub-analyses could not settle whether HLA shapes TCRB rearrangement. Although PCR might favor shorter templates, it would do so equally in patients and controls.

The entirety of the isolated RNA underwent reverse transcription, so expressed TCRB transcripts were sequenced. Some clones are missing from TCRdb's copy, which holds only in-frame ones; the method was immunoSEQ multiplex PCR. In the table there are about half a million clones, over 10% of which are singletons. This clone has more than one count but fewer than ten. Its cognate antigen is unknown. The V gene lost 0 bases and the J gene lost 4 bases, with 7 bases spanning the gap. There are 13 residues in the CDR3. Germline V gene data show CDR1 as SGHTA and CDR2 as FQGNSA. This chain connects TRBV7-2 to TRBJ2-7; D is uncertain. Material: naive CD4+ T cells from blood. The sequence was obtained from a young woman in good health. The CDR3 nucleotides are TGTGCCAGCAGCTTAGCGCATTTTTACGAGCAGTACGTC. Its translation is CASSLAHFYEQYV.